These 17 T cell receptor beta chains were sequenced from one sample in a study of cytomegalovirus exposure and HLA in healthy donors. Amplification used 60 Vbeta primers and 13 Jbeta primers. The repertoire was sequenced with immunoSEQ multiplex PCR; TCRdb's copy has only in-frame clones and lacks some. This repertoire shows approximately 110,000 clones, roughly 73% found once; its top ten account for 8.6%. Sequenced input: PBMCs. The receptors here all came from a woman in her thirties or forties in good health and CMV-seropositive.

The chain combines TRBV6-6 with TRBJ2-7; D might be TRBD1 (6 bases). In germline, CDR1 is MNHNY, CDR2 SVGAGI (reference sequence). CDR3 length: 12 residues. Deletions cut 2 bases from V and 4 bases from J, with 6 bases between. CDR3 in amino acids: CASSYGQYEQYF. The CDR3 coding sequence is TGTGCCAGCAGTTACGGACAGTACGAGCAGTACTTC.

This clone was counted only a few times. This chain connects TRBV2 to TRBJ2-3, with D possibly matching TRBD2 (6 bases). CDR3 size: 15 residues. Germline lookup yields CDR1 SNHLY and CDR2 FYNNEI. Trimming removed 7 bases at V and 0 bases at J, with 14 bases between. The CDR3 loop reads CASKGLQLSTDTQYF. In nucleotides, the CDR3 is TGTGCCAGCAAGGGACTCCAACTTAGCACAGATACGCAGTATTTT.

The chain employs TRBV27 and TRBJ2-5; a possible D gene is TRBD1 (5 bases). The ends were cut back, 3 bases at V and 3 bases at J, with 8 bases in the middle. Germline V gene lookup returns CDR1 MNHEY and CDR2 SMNVEV (reference sequence). CDR3 size: 13 residues. The CDR3 DNA reads TGTGCCAGCAGTTTGCGACAGAAAGAGACCCAGTACTTC. Encoded protein: CASSLRQKETQYF.

This clone has just one count. The V gene is TRBV6-5, the J gene TRBJ1-2, with D unresolved. Germline values: CDR1 MNHEY, CDR2 SVGAGI. The CDR3 spans 14 residues. V lost 0 bases, J lost 3 bases, and 8 bases lay in between. CDR3 bases: TGTGCCAGCAGTTACTCATTAGTCGACTATGGCTACACCTTC. Amino acids: CASSYSLVDYGYTF.

The chain carries TRBV5-4 and TRBJ2-7, with a weak D call TRBD1 (6 bases). CDR3 size: 15 residues. In germline, CDR1 is SGHNT, CDR2 YYREEE (reference sequence). V dropped 3 bases and J dropped 1 base, with 14 bases sitting between them. The CDR3 bases are TGTGCCAGCAGCTCGTTTCTGAGGGGGTCCTACGAGCAGTACTTC. It translates to CASSSFLRGSYEQYF.

This chain links TRBV10-2 with TRBJ2-1; possibly TRBD2 for D (5 bases). The CDR3 covers 12 residues. V shed 0 bases and J shed 12 bases, with 9 bases lying between them. Germline V CDR1 and CDR2: WSHSY, SAAADI. The DNA for the CDR3 is TGCGCCAGCAGTGAGTCCGAGACTACGCAGTTCTTC. It encodes CASSESETTQFF.

The genes are TRBV19 and TRBJ1-3, with D tentatively TRBD1 (6 bases). CDR3 length: 16 residues. V was trimmed by 7 bases and J by 2 bases, leaving 18 bases between them. CDR1 and CDR2 (germline): LNHDA, SQIVND (reference sequence). CDR3 sequence reads: CASTPYRESAGNTIYF. DNA for the CDR3: TGTGCCAGTACCCCCTACAGGGAATCGGCTGGAAACACCATATATTTT.

The V gene is TRBV7-2, the J gene TRBJ2-2; 7 positions match TRBD2. Germline V CDR1 and CDR2: SGHTA, FQGNSA. The V gene end was trimmed by 2 bases and the J gene end by 0 bases; junction bases not matched to a gene: 3. The CDR3 has 16 residues. The CDR3 sequence: CASSLMGLTNTGELFF. The DNA of the CDR3 is TGTGCCAGCAGCTTAATGGGACTAACGAACACCGGGGAGCTGTTTTTT.

The chain joins TRBV4-1 to TRBJ2-7; D is perhaps TRBD1 (6 bases). The CDR3 runs to 13 residues. In germline, CDR1 is MGHRA, CDR2 YSYEKL. V dropped 3 bases and J dropped 13 bases, with 19 bases sitting between them. This chain's CDR3 is CASSQESRGTLYF. CDR3 DNA: TGCGCCAGCAGCCAGGAAAGTAGGGGGACACTATACTTC.

The sample holds one count of this clone. This chain connects TRBV5-4 to TRBJ1-2; D possibly corresponds to TRBD1 (5 bases). The ends were cut back, 3 bases at V and 7 bases at J, with 16 bases in the middle. CDR1 is SGHNT, CDR2 YYREEE, per germline (reference sequence). The CDR3 is 14 residues long. CDR3 region: CASSYPSGGVGYTF. The CDR3 DNA reads TGTGCCAGCAGCTATCCCTCGGGGGGGGTTGGCTACACCTTC.

This clone occurred a few times. V and J are TRBV11-2 and TRBJ2-4, with a tentative D call TRBD2 (5 bases). This CDR3 contains 14 residues. Per germline, CDR1 SGHAT and CDR2 FQNNGV. V shed 4 bases and J shed 3 bases, with 10 bases lying between them. The CDR3 protein is CASSSNRGKNIQYF. The CDR3 nucleotides read TGTGCCAGCAGCTCAAATCGGGGCAAAAACATTCAGTACTTC.

This clone was recorded a few times. The same CDR3 is also encoded by other DNA sequences in this sample. The V and J genes are TRBV18 and TRBJ2-5; TRBD1 aligns across 8 bases. The CDR3 runs to 14 residues. V was pared by 6 bases and J by 2 bases, with 5 bases of the junction left unmatched. Looked up from germline, CDR1 is KGHSH and CDR2 is LQKENI. CDR3: CASSPTGGQETQYF. The CDR3 coding sequence is TGTGCCAGCTCCCCAACAGGGGGACAAGAGACCCAGTACTTC.

V is TRBV27 and J is TRBJ2-7, with TRBD2 identical over 14 bases. Trimming at V came to 5 bases and at J to 2 bases, leaving 5 bases not matched to a gene. The CDR3 runs to 16 residues. The germline V gene encodes CDR1 MNHEY and CDR2 SMNVEV (reference sequence). Here the CDR3 reads CASSPGLAGGTYEQYF. The CDR3 DNA sequence: TGTGCCAGCAGTCCCGGACTAGCGGGAGGAACCTACGAGCAGTACTTC.

This clone was counted a few times. The chain combines TRBV2 with TRBJ1-2; 8 bases are a match to TRBD1. After removal of 7 bases from V and 4 bases from J, the junction contained 8 bases not matched to a gene. The germline gives CDR1 SNHLY, CDR2 FYNNEI. This CDR3 is 14 amino acids long. The CDR3 DNA reads as TGTGCCAGCAATCTACAGGGGGGGGGCTATGGCTACACCTTC. Its translation is CASNLQGGGYGYTF.

This chain links TRBV27 with TRBJ2-1, with D possibly matching TRBD2 (6 bases). This CDR3 contains 16 residues. Germline CDR1 MNHEY, CDR2 SMNVEV (reference sequence). V lost 1 base and J 4 bases, leaving 14 bases between the germline ends. Here the CDR3 DNA reads TGTGCCAGCAGTTTATTCGGGGGTGATTTGTACAATGAGCAGTTCTTC. Translated: CASSLFGGDLYNEQFF.

This sequence joins TRBV25-1 and TRBJ2-2; D is unresolved. The V end lost 0 bases, the J end lost 6 bases, and 8 bases lay between the germline ends. Germline V gene sequence: CDR1 MGHDK, CDR2 SYGVNS. CDR3 length: 14 residues. The CDR3, as DNA: TGTGCCAGCAGTGAATATCGGTTAGCCGGGGAGCTGTTTTTT. It encodes CASSEYRLAGELFF.

This sequence joins TRBV7-8 and TRBJ1-5; TRBD1 might be the D (5 bases). The CDR3 extends over 16 amino acids. V was clipped by 5 bases and J by 4 bases, with 18 bases between them. Germline loops: CDR1 SGHVS, CDR2 FQNEAQ. The CDR3 DNA reads TGTGCCAGCAGCGAGTGGGGGGGAACCAGGAATCAGCCCCAGCATTTT. As protein: CASSEWGGTRNQPQHF.